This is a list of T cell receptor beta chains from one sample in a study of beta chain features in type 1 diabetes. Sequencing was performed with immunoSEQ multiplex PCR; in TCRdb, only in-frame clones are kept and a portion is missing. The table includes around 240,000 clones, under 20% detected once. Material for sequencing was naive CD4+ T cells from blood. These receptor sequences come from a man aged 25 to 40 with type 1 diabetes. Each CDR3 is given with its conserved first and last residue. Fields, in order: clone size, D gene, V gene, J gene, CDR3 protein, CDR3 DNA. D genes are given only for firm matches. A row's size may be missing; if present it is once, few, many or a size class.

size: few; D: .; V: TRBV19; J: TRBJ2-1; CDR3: CASSTSRQSNSYNEQFF; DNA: TGTGCCAGTAGTACTTCCCGACAGTCCAACTCCTACAATGAGCAGTTCTTC
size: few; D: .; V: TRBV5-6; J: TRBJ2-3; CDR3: CASSPGSLSNLDTQYF; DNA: TGTGCCAGCAGCCCCGGGTCCCTATCGAACCTAGATACGCAGTATTTT
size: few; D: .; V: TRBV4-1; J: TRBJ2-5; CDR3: CASSSRPYRDLEETQYF; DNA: TGCGCCAGCAGCTCCAGACCGTACAGGGATCTAGAAGAGACCCAGTACTTC
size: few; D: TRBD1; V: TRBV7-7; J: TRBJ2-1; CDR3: CASSLRQGNYNEQFF; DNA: TGTGCTAGCAGCCTCAGACAGGGTAACTACAATGAGCAGTTCTTC
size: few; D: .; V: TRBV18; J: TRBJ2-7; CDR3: CASSPRVGDYEQYF; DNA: TGTGCCAGCTCACCAAGGGTGGGAGACTACGAGCAGTACTTC
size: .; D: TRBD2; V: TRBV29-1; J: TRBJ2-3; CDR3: CSASGRAGLDTQYF; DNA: TGCAGCGCTAGCGGGAGGGCCGGATTAGATACGCAGTATTTT
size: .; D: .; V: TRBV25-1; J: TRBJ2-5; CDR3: CASSPRGAGETQYF; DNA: TGTGCCAGCAGTCCACGGGGGGCCGGGGAGACCCAGTACTTC
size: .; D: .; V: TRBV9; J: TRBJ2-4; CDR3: CASSEGGQAFLAKNIQYF; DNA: TGTGCCAGCAGCGAGGGAGGACAGGCGTTCCTAGCCAAAAACATTCAGTACTTC
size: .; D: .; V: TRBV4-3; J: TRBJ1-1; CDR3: CASSQDLGQPMNTEAFF; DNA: TGCGCCAGCAGCCAAGATTTGGGCCAACCGATGAACACTGAAGCTTTCTTT
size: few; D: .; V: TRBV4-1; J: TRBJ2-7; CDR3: CASTDTGLPYEQYF; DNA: TGCGCCAGCACCGATACAGGGTTACCCTACGAGCAGTACTTC
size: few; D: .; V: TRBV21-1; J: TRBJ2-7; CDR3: CASSKGDWAWTEQYF; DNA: TGTGCCAGCAGCAAAGGGGACTGGGCTTGGACCGAGCAGTACTTC
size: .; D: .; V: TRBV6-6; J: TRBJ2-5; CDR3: CASSLGLKAQYF; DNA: TGTGCCAGCAGTCTCGGACTAAAGGCCCAGTACTTC
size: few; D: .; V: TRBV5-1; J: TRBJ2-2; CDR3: CASSFAGARTGELFF; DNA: TGCGCCAGCAGCTTTGCGGGGGCGAGAACCGGGGAGCTGTTTTTT
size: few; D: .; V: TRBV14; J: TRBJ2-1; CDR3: CASSPLLRGNEQFF; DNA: TGTGCCAGCAGCCCCCTCCTGCGGGGTAATGAGCAGTTCTTC
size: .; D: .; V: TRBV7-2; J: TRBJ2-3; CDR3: CASSARLSTQYF; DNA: TGTGCCAGCAGCGCTAGACTGTCGACGCAGTATTTT
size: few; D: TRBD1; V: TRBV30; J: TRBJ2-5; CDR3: CAWSGTGGRKTQYF; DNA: TGTGCCTGGAGTGGAACAGGGGGTAGAAAGACCCAGTACTTC
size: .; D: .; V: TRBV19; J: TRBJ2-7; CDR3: CASSIRRGEPEQYF; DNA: TGTGCCAGTAGTATACGACGGGGAGAGCCCGAGCAGTACTTC
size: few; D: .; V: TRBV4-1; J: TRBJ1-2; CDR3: CASSQLQGGYGYTF; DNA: TGCGCCAGCAGCCAACTCCAGGGCGGCTATGGCTACACCTTC
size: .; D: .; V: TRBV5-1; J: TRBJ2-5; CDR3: CASSLSQETQYF; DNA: TGCGCCAGCAGCTTGAGTCAAGAGACCCAGTACTTC
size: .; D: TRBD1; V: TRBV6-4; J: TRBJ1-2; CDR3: CASSDRQKGQHGYTF; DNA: TGTGCCAGCAGTGACCGACAAAAGGGACAGCATGGCTACACCTTC
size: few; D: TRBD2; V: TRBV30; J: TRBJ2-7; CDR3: CAWSTSGSYEQYF; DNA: TGTGCCTGGAGTACTAGCGGGAGTTACGAGCAGTACTTC
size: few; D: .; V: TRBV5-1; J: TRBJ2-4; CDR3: CASAPRRAENIQYF; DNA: TGCGCCAGCGCTCCGAGGAGGGCAGAAAACATTCAGTACTTC
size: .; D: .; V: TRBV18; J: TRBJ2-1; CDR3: CASSLNNEQFF; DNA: TGTGCCAGCTCTCTCAACAATGAGCAGTTCTTC
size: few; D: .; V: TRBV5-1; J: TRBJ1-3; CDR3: CASSLALMDTIYF; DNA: TGCGCCAGCAGCTTGGCCCTTATGGACACCATATATTTT
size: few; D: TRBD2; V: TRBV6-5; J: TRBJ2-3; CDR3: CASTAGLAGASTQYF; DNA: TGTGCCAGCACCGCGGGACTAGCGGGAGCGTCTACGCAGTATTTT
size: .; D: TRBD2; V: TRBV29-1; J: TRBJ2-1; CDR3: CSVQGSIGGRAKYNEQFF; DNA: TGCAGCGTACAGGGGAGCATAGGCGGGAGGGCCAAGTACAATGAGCAGTTCTTC
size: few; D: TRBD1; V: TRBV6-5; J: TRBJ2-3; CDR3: CASSRGQGKDTQYF; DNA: TGTGCCAGCAGCCGCGGACAGGGAAAAGATACGCAGTATTTT
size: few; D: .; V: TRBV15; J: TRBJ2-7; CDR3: CATSRLGYEQYF; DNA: TGTGCCACCAGCAGGCTGGGCTACGAGCAGTACTTC